This TCR beta chain was profiled in a study of blood T cell repertoires in COVID-19. Study as a whole: Whether acute or convalescent, the COVID-19 samples came from the United States, Italy and Spain. PBMCs, B-cell-depleted T cells, or T cells were the source of the cDNA or gDNA that made up the material.

Germline V CDR1 and CDR2: LGHDT, YNNKEL (reference sequence). This CDR3 spans 13 amino acids. Trimming cost V 0 bases and J 8 bases, with 8 bases left between them. Source study methods: Nucleated cell counts were estimated from reference gene primer amplification. TCRdb's copy holds only in-frame clones and misses some; the assay was immunoSEQ multiplex PCR. The DNA gave D and trimming, while V, J and clone size come from that table. The table has hundreds of thousands of clones, around 83% seen once; the top ten hold 8.2%. The chain uses TRBV3-1 (or the pseudogene TRBV3-2) and TRBJ2-1; D gene uncertain. The sequenced sample was peripheral blood. This clonotype originated in a woman aged 50 to 65 with acute or convalescent COVID-19. For the CDR3, the DNA is TGTGCCAGCAGCCAAGAACTGTTCGATGAGCAGTTCTTC. This codes for CASSQELFDEQFF.